This T cell receptor (beta chain) originates from a study of shared clonotypes between healthy human individuals. In germline, CDR1 is DFQATT, CDR2 SNEGSKA (reference sequence). V dropped 0 bases and J dropped 12 bases, with 9 bases sitting between them. The CDR3 runs to 11 residues. Naivety among CD8 cells was defined by CD45RO negativity and positive CCR7 selection, thereby excluding terminally differentiated effector memory CD45RA+ cells. This table comes from immunoSEQ multiplex PCR, and its TCRdb copy is limited to in-frame clones, with some not included. Among some 2.1 million clones listed, about 94% were seen once.

The TCR sequence derives from a man younger than 35 in good health. Some clones in this sample may be carry-over from other donors' samples. The sample was naive CD8+ T cells from PBMCs. The J gene is TRBJ2-1, the V gene TRBV20-1; weak D call: TRBD1 (5 bases). CDR3 sequence reads: CSAREGPSQFF. CDR3 in DNA: TGCAGTGCTAGAGAGGGGCCCTCGCAGTTCTTC.